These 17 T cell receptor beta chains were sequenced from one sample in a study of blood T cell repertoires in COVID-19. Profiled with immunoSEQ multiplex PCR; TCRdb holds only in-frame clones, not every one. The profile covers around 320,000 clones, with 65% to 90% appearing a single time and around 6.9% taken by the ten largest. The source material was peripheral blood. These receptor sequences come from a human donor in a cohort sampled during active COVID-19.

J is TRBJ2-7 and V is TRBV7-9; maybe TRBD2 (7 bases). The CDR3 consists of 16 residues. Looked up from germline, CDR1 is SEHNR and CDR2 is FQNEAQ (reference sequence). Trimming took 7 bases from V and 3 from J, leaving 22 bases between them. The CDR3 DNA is TGTGCCAGCACCCCGATGGGGGGCGGGGGTCTCTACGAGCAGTACTTC. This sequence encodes CASTPMGGGGLYEQYF.

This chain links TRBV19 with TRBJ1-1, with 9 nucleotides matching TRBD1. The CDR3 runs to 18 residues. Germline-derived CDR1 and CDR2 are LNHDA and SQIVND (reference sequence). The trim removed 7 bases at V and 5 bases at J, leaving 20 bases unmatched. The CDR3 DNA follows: TGTGCCAGTACCCCCACGAGGGACAGGGAGGGAGAGGATACTGAAGCTTTCTTT. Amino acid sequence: CASTPTRDREGEDTEAFF.

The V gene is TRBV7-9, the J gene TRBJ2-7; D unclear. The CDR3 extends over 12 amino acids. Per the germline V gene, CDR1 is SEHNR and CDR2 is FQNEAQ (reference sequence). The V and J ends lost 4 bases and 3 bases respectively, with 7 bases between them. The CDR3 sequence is CASSWSLYEQYF. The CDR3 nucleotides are TGTGCCAGCAGCTGGAGCCTCTACGAGCAGTACTTC.

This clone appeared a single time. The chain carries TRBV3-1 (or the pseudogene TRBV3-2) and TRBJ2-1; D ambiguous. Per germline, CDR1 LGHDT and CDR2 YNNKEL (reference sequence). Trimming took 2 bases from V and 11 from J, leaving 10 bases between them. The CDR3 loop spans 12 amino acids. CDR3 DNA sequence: TGTGCCAGCAGCCAATTCTGGGCCCAGCAGTTCTTC. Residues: CASSQFWAQQFF.

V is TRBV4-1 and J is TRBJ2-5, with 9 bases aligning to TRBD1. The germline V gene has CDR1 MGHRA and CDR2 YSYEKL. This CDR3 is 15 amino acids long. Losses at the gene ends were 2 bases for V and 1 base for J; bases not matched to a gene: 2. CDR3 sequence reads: CASSQYRGLQETQYF. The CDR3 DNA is TGCGCCAGCAGCCAATACAGGGGGCTCCAAGAGACCCAGTACTTC.

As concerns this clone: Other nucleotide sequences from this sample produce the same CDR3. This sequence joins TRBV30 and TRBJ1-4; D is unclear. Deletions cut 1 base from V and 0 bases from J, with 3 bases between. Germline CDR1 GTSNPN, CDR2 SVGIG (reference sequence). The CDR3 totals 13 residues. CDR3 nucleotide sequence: TGTGCCTGGAGTGGCGCAACTAATGAAAAACTGTTTTTT. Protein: CAWSGATNEKLFF.

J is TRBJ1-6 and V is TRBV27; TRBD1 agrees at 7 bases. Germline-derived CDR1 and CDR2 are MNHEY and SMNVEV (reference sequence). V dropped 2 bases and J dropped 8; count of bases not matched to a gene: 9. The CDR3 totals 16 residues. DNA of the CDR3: TGTGCCAGCAGTTTAAGGCCAGGGGGTAGCGATTCACCCCTCCACTTT. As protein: CASSLRPGGSDSPLHF.

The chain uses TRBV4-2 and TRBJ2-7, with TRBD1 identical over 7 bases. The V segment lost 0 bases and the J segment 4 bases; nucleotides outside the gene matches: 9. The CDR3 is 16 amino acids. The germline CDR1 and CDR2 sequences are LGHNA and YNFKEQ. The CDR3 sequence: CASSQDPSGRGYEQYF. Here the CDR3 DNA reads TGTGCCAGCAGCCAAGATCCTTCGGGCAGGGGGTACGAGCAGTACTTC.

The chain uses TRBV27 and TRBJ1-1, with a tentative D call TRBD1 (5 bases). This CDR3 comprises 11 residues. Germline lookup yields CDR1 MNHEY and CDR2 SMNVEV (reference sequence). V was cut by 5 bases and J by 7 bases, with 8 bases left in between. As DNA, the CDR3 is TGTGCCAGCAGTAGACAGCTTGAAGCTTTCTTT. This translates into CASSRQLEAFF.

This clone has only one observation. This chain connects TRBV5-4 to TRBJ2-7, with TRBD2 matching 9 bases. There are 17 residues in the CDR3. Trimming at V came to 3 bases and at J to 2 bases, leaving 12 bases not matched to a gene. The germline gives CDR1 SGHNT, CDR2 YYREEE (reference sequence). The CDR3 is CASSSTFGSGGAYEQYF. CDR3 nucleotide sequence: TGTGCCAGCAGCTCAACATTCGGTAGCGGGGGAGCCTACGAGCAGTACTTC.

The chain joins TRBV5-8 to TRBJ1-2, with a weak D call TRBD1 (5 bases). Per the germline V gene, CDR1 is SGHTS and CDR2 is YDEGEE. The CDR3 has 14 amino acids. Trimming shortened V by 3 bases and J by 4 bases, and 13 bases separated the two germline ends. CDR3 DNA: TGTGCCAGCAGCTCATACAGGAATCTCTATGGCTACACCTTC. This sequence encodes CASSSYRNLYGYTF.

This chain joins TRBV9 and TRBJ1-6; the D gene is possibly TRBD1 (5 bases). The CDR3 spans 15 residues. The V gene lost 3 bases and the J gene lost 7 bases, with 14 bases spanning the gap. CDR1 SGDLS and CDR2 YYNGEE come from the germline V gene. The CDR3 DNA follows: TGTGCCAGCAGCGCGACCGGGGGGAGGAATTCACCCCTCCACTTT. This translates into CASSATGGRNSPLHF. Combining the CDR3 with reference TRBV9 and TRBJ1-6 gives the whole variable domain DSGVTQTPKHLITATGQRVTLRCSPRSGDLSVYWYQQSLDQGLQFLIQYYNGEERAKGNILERFSAQQFPDLHSELNLSSLELGDSALYFCASSATGGRNSPLHFGNGTRLTVT.

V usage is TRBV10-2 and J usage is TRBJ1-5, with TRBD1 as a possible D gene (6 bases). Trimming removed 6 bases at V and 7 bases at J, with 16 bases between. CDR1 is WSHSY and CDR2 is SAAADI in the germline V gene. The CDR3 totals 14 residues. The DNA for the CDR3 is TGCGCCAGCAGCCTGACCAGGGGTACGCAGCCCCAGCATTTT. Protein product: CASSLTRGTQPQHF.

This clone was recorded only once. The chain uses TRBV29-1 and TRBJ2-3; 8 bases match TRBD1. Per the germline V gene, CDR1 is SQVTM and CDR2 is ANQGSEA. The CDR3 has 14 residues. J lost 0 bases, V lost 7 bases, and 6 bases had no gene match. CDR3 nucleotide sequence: TGCAGCGGGGGGACAGGCAAAAGCACAGATACGCAGTATTTT. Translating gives CSGGTGKSTDTQYF.

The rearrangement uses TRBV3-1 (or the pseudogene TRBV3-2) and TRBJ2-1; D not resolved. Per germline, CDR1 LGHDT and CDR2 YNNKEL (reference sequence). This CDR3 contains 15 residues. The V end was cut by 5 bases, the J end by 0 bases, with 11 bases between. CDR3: CASSSSLGSYNEQFF. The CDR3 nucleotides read TGTGCCAGCAGCTCATCCCTCGGCTCCTACAATGAGCAGTTCTTC.

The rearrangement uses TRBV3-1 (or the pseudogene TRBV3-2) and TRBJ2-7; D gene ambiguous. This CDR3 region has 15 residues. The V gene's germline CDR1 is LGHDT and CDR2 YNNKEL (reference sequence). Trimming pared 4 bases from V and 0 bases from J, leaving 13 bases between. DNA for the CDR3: TGTGCCAGCAGCCCAGTAGGTCGGAGCTCCTACGAGCAGTACTTC. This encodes CASSPVGRSSYEQYF.

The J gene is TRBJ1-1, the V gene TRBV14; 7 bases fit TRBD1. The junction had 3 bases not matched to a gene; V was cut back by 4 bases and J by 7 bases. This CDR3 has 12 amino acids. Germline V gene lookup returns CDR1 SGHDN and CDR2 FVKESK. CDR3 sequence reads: CASSRDRGEAFF. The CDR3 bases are TGTGCCAGCAGCCGGGACAGAGGTGAAGCTTTCTTT.